This T cell receptor beta chain is drawn from a study of T cell responses to AZD1222 COVID-19 vaccine. Whole-study results and caveats: The donor group comprised mostly white British people and more females; the analysis possibly underestimated clonal diversity.

A word on this clone: The antigen is not known.

Sequenced by immunoSEQ multiplex PCR; TCRdb stores in-frame clones only, minus some. There are 150,000 or so clones in the sample; roughly 90% occur only once, and around 1.4% lies in the top ten. This CDR3 has 13 residues. Germline CDR1 and CDR2: SGHTS and YDEGEE. V was cut by 0 bases and J by 8 bases, with 9 bases left in between. V is TRBV5-8 and J is TRBJ1-5; D unclear. This receptor was identified in an adult in good health. Sequences were derived from peripheral blood, sampled on day 0 of AZD1222 vaccination. CDR3 amino acids: CASSLVYKEPQHF. The CDR3 region has the DNA TGTGCCAGCAGCTTGGTGTACAAGGAGCCCCAGCATTTT.